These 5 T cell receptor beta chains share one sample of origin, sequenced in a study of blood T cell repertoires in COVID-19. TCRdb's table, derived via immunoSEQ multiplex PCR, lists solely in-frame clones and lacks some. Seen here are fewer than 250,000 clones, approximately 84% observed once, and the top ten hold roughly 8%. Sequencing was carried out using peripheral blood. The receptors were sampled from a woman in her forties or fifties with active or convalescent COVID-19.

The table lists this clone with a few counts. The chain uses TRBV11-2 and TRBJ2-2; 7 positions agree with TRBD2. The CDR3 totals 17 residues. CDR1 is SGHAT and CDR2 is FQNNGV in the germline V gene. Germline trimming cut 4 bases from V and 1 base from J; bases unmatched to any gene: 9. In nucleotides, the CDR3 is TGTGCCAGCAGCTCCCTCCGGACTAGACTGAACACCGGGGAGCTGTTTTTT. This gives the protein CASSSLRTRLNTGELFF.

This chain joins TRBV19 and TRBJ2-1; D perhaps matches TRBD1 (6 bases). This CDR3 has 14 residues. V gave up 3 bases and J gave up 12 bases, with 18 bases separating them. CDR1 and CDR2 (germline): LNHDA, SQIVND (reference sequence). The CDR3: CASSIGGVIMGQFF. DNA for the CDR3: TGTGCCAGTAGTATTGGGGGCGTGATAATGGGGCAGTTCTTC.

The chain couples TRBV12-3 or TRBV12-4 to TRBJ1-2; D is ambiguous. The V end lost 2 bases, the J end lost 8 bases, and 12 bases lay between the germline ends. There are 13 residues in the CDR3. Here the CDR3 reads CASSLYGEEGYTF. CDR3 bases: TGTGCCAGCAGTTTATACGGAGAAGAAGGCTACACCTTC.

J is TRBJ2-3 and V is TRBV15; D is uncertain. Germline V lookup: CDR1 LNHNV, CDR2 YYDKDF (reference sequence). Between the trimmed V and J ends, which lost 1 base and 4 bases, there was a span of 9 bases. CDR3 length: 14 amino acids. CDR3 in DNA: TGTGCCACCAGCAGAGTGGCTAGTTCAGATACGCAGTATTTT. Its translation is CATSRVASSDTQYF.

CDR3 sequence (DNA): TGTGCCAGCAGGGCGGGACCGGGGGGCGAGCAGTTCTTC. Its translation: CASRAGPGGEQFF. The chain links TRBV2 to TRBJ2-1, with D possibly being TRBD2 (7 bases). From germline, CDR1 is SNHLY and CDR2 FYNNEI. The CDR3 is made up of 13 amino acids. Trimming removed 6 bases at V and 10 bases at J, with 16 bases between. The entire variable domain, with the rest obtained from reference TRBV2 and TRBJ2-1, is as follows: EPEVTQTPSHQVTQMGQEVILRCVPISNHLYFYWYRQILGQKVEFLVSFYNNEISEKSEIFDDQFSVERPDGSNFTLKIRSTKLEDSAMYFCASRAGPGGEQFFGPGTRLTVL.